These 10 T cell receptor beta chains came from one sample sequenced in a study of T cell repertoires in cytomegalovirus infection. TCRdb itself ran the reads through MiXCR, one entry per CDR3 protein. The top ten hold around an eighth of the sample, which has hundreds of thousands of distinct CDR3 sequences, roughly 30% seen once. No cognate antigen is known for these TCRs. The starting material was cultured CD8+ T cells from PBMCs, obtained from culture after CMV antigen stimulation. Receptors originate from a human donor in good health (CMV status not recorded). Some clones in this sample may be carry-over from other donors' samples.

This clonotype came up a few times. The chain recombines TRBV27 with TRBJ1-6; no reliable D call. V was shortened by 8 bases and J by 0 bases, with 11 bases between the two germline ends. The CDR3 contains 15 residues. Germline CDR1 and CDR2: MNHEY and SMNVEV (reference sequence). CDR3 loop: CASGLPSSYNSPLHF. Here the CDR3 DNA reads TGTGCCAGCGGTCTTCCGAGCTCCTATAATTCACCCCTCCACTTT.

The chain has TRBV6-5 and TRBJ2-7, with D unclear. Germline CDR1 MNHEY, CDR2 SVGAGI. V lost 5 bases to trimming and J lost 4 bases, with 12 bases between them. The length of the CDR3 is 13 residues. CDR3 DNA: TGTGCCAGCAGTGCAATTAGGCAGTACGAGCAGTACTTC. Translation gives CASSAIRQYEQYF.

The chain is built from TRBV12-3 or TRBV12-4 and TRBJ2-3, with 8 bases identical to TRBD1. The CDR3 has 14 amino acids. V was pared by 6 bases and J by 5 bases, with 7 bases of the junction left unmatched. The DNA for the CDR3 is TGTGCCAGCAGGGATGGACAGGGTAGAGATACGCAGTATTTT. It encodes CASRDGQGRDTQYF.

This clonotype was found many times. The chain recombines TRBV7-9 with TRBJ2-3, with no clear D. Germline CDR1 is SEHNR and CDR2 is FQNEAQ (reference sequence). The CDR3 runs to 13 residues. V shed 1 base and J shed 2 bases, with 4 bases lying between them. The chain's CDR3 is CASSLGDTDTQYF. CDR3 DNA sequence: TGTGCCAGCAGCTTAGGGGACACAGATACGCAGTATTTT.

The chain has TRBV7-6 and TRBJ1-6; 7 positions match TRBD1. Per germline, CDR1 SGHVS and CDR2 FNYEAQ. This CDR3 contains 16 residues. Germline trimming cut 5 bases from V and 4 bases from J; bases unmatched to any gene: 8. The CDR3 region has the DNA TGTGCCAGCAGCCCCGGACAGGCGGGATATAATTCACCCCTCCACTTT. This encodes CASSPGQAGYNSPLHF.

This chain joins TRBV11-2 and TRBJ2-5; D perhaps matches TRBD1 (6 bases). Trimming stripped 5 bases from V and 1 base from J, with 14 bases between. Per germline, CDR1 SGHAT and CDR2 FQNNGV. The CDR3 has 15 residues. In DNA, the CDR3 is TGTGCCAGCAGCCCTCCGGGCAGGGGCCAAGAGACCCAGTACTTC. It specifies CASSPPGRGQETQYF.

This clonotype was observed a few times. The V call is TRBV7-9, the J call TRBJ2-3; 8 nucleotides line up with TRBD1. CDR1 and CDR2 (germline): SEHNR, FQNEAQ (reference sequence). After removal of 5 bases from V and 0 bases from J, the junction contained 7 bases not matched to a gene. The CDR3 totals 16 residues. The CDR3 protein is CASSPRTGRSTDTQYF. CDR3 coding DNA: TGTGCCAGCAGCCCTCGGACAGGGCGAAGCACAGATACGCAGTATTTT.

This rearrangement joins TRBV10-2 to TRBJ1-1, with a weak D call TRBD1 (5 bases). Germline CDR1 is WSHSY and CDR2 is SAAADI. There are 15 residues in the CDR3. Trimming removed 2 bases at V and 4 bases at J, with 14 bases between. CDR3 nucleotides: TGCGCCAGCAGTGAGCGCCGAGGGGCTGGCACTGAAGCTTTCTTT. This sequence encodes CASSERRGAGTEAFF.

This clonotype was observed at least ten times. The chain employs TRBV4-3 and TRBJ2-3; D is perhaps TRBD2 (5 bases). Trimming shortened V by 4 bases and J by 3 bases, and 14 bases separated the two germline ends. Germline V CDR1 and CDR2: LGHNA, YSLEER. The CDR3 consists of 15 residues. CDR3 amino acids: CASSPGLIETDTQYF. The DNA of the CDR3 is TGCGCCAGCAGCCCCGGACTTATAGAAACAGATACGCAGTATTTT.

The rearrangement links TRBV7-9 to TRBJ2-3; no clear D. The CDR3 length is 12 residues. The V end was cut by 5 bases, the J end by 6 bases, with 9 bases between. The germline gives CDR1 SEHNR, CDR2 FQNEAQ (reference sequence). The CDR3 region has the DNA TGTGCCAGCAGCGTAACATCGGATACGCAGTATTTT. This codes for CASSVTSDTQYF.